This T cell receptor (beta chain) came from a study of T cells in Graves' hyperthyroidism and ophthalmopathy. Overall study results and limits: Also found in blood were most expanded thyroid clonotypes above 0.001.

Worth noting for this clonotype: Its antigen is undetermined.

The CDR3 spans 14 residues. The germline V gene has CDR1 ENHRY and CDR2 SYGVKD. V was clipped by 2 bases and J by 12 bases; unmatched bases: 7. It was RNA transcripts that yielded the amplified TCR beta CDR3 regions. A set of HTBI primers served as the primers for a first-round RT-PCR of the TCR CDR3. Each CDR3 protein is one row after TCRdb ran MiXCR on the multiplex PCR reads. The profile shows around 300,000 distinct CDR3 sequences, around 14% of them singletons. The clonotype comes from a woman aged 25 to 39 with Graves' hyperthyroidism. This chain joins TRBV10-3 and TRBJ2-1; TRBD2 matches at 10 bases. The sequencing input was blood. CDR3 DNA: TGTGCCATCAGTGAGAGTGGTAGCGGGAGGCGGCAGTTCTTC. As protein: CAISESGSGRRQFF.